Each of the 30 T cell receptor beta chains below was sequenced from the same sample in a study of CD8+ T cells in alopecia areata. Treatment meaning: oral pan-JAK inhibitor, 5-10 mg twice daily. Sequencing used cDNA as its template, made by extracting RNA and reverse transcribing it. Method: immunoSEQ multiplex PCR; TCRdb's copy keeps in-frame clones and lacks some. Of 95,000 to 110,000 clones listed, 84% are singletons. Here the sequenced sample was CD8+ T cells sorted from blood, taken at week 24, from a patient treated with tofacitinib. The receptors were gathered from a human donor with alopecia areata.

The V gene is TRBV4-2, the J gene TRBJ2-1, with no clear D. This CDR3 is built from 12 residues. Germline V CDR1 and CDR2: LGHNA, YNFKEQ. V shed 0 bases and J shed 7 bases, with 4 bases lying between them. The CDR3 DNA reads TGTGCCAGCAGCCAAGATGAGAATGAGCAGTTCTTC. Its translation: CASSQDENEQFF.

This chain uses TRBV4-3 with TRBJ2-1; TRBD2 matches at 12 bases. CDR1 LGHNA and CDR2 YSLEER come from the germline V gene. The CDR3 contains 19 residues. The J segment lost 4 bases and the V segment lost 0 bases, leaving 10 bases of the junction unmatched. CDR3: CASSQDVASGGATYNEQFF. CDR3 in DNA: TGCGCCAGCAGCCAAGATGTGGCTAGCGGGGGGGCAACTTACAATGAGCAGTTCTTC.

The sample holds a few counts of this clone. J is TRBJ2-1 and V is TRBV7-6; 10 bases are a match to TRBD2. The CDR3 is 15 residues long. After removal of 5 bases from V and 7 bases from J, the junction contained 8 bases not matched to a gene. Germline V lookup: CDR1 SGHVS, CDR2 FNYEAQ. In nucleotides, the CDR3 is TGTGCCAGCAGCCATAGCGGGGGGATCAGTAATGAGCAGTTCTTC. Protein: CASSHSGGISNEQFF.

The chain links TRBV7-3 to TRBJ2-1; D is possibly TRBD1 or TRBD2 (5 bases each). The V gene lost 4 bases and the J gene lost 6 bases, with 10 bases spanning the gap. This CDR3 is 13 amino acids long. Germline CDR1 and CDR2: SGHTA and FQGTGA. For the CDR3, the DNA is TGTGCCAGCAGCTCGTCAGGGACCAATGAGCAGTTCTTC. Its translation is CASSSSGTNEQFF.

The V gene is TRBV21-1, the J gene TRBJ2-5. TRBV21-1 is flagged as a pseudogene. CDR3 length equals 16 residues. Here the CDR3 reads CASPPLKSRAQETQYF. CDR3 DNA: TGTGCCAGCCCCCCGCTCAAGTCCCGGGCCCAGGAGACCCAGTACTTC.

V and J are TRBV2 and TRBJ2-1; TRBD2 matches 10 bases. Germline-derived CDR1 and CDR2 are SNHLY and FYNNEI. The ends lost 8 bases at V and 5 bases at J; junction bases unmatched: 12. This CDR3 is built from 16 residues. The CDR3 region is CASHTGGLAVHNEQFF. In DNA form, the CDR3 reads TGTGCCAGCCACACCGGCGGACTAGCGGTCCACAATGAGCAGTTCTTC. Full variable domain (outside the CDR3, taken from reference TRBV2 and TRBJ2-1): EPEVTQTPSHQVTQMGQEVILRCVPISNHLYFYWYRQILGQKVEFLVSFYNNEISEKSEIFDDQFSVERPDGSNFTLKIRSTKLEDSAMYFCASHTGGLAVHNEQFFGPGTRLTVL.

The J gene is TRBJ1-1, the V gene TRBV29-1, with D perhaps matching TRBD1 (5 bases). This CDR3 comprises 12 residues. V was pared by 3 bases and J by 5 bases, with 10 bases between. Looked up from germline, CDR1 is SQVTM and CDR2 is ANQGSEA. The CDR3 loop reads CSVEEGLTEAFF. CDR3 DNA: TGCAGCGTTGAGGAGGGGCTGACTGAAGCTTTCTTT.

This clone occurred a few times. This chain joins TRBV7-9 and TRBJ2-7, with D tentatively TRBD2 (5 bases). CDR1 is SEHNR, CDR2 FQNEAQ, per germline (reference sequence). V was pared by 2 bases and J by 5 bases, with 13 bases between. CDR3 length: 14 residues. In DNA, the CDR3 is TGTGCCAGCAGCTTACCGGGGATGGTCCACGAGCAGTACTTC. It translates to CASSLPGMVHEQYF. Full variable domain (rest looked up from reference TRBV7-9 and TRBJ2-7): DTGVSQNPRHKITKRGQNVTFRCDPISEHNRLYWYRQTLGQGPEFLTYFQNEAQLEKSRLLSDRFSAERPKGSFSTLEIQRTEQGDSAMYLCASSLPGMVHEQYFGPGTRLTVT.

The V call is TRBV27, the J call TRBJ1-5, with a weak D call TRBD1 (6 bases). This CDR3 comprises 14 residues. V lost 8 bases to trimming and J lost 2 bases, with 13 bases between them. Germline assignment: CDR1 MNHEY and CDR2 SMNVEV (reference sequence). In DNA, the CDR3 is TGTGCCAGCTCAAGGGGGGTCGGCAATCAGCCCCAGCATTTT. Protein: CASSRGVGNQPQHF.

The genes are TRBV13 and TRBJ2-1, with TRBD2 identical over 10 bases. J was trimmed by 4 bases and V by 6 bases; bases with no gene match: 6. The length of the CDR3 is 15 residues. Per the germline V gene, CDR1 is PRHDT and CDR2 is FYEKMQ (reference sequence). The CDR3 spells CASSLLAGAYNEQFF. Written as DNA, the CDR3 is TGTGCCAGCAGTCTCCTAGCGGGGGCATACAATGAGCAGTTCTTC.

V usage is TRBV5-5 and J usage is TRBJ1-1; D might be TRBD1 (6 bases). The length of the CDR3 is 12 residues. Per the germline V gene, CDR1 is SGHKS and CDR2 is YYEKEE (reference sequence). V was pared by 7 bases and J by 3 bases, with 10 bases between. As DNA, the CDR3 is TGTGCCAGCGACAGGAGCGACACTGAAGCTTTCTTT. Residues: CASDRSDTEAFF.

This rearrangement joins TRBV4-1 to TRBJ2-5; 10 bases align to TRBD1. The end of the DNA is better explained by TRBJ2-7, so the J call may be wrong. In germline, CDR1 is MGHRA, CDR2 YSYEKL. The CDR3 spans 14 residues. The CDR3, as DNA: TGCGCCAGCAGCCCATGGACAGGGGGCTACGAGCAGTACTTC. It yields the protein CASSPWTGGYEQYF.

The chain joins TRBV4-3 to TRBJ1-2; 8 nucleotides line up with TRBD1. The CDR3 consists of 17 residues. The germline V gene has CDR1 LGHNA and CDR2 YSLEER. J lost 7 bases, V lost 1 base, and 14 bases had no gene match. The CDR3 region is CASSQAGTGPLFGGYTF. In nucleotides, the CDR3 is TGCGCCAGCAGCCAAGCCGGGACAGGACCCCTCTTCGGTGGCTACACCTTC.

The chain combines TRBV27 with TRBJ2-7; TRBD1 agrees at 7 bases. The germline V gene encodes CDR1 MNHEY and CDR2 SMNVEV (reference sequence). V shed 5 bases, J shed 2 bases, and the junction held 12 bases outside the gene matches. The CDR3 has 16 residues. CDR3 residues: CASSPNRDSLTYEQYF. CDR3 sequence (DNA): TGTGCCAGCAGTCCCAACCGGGACAGCTTAACCTACGAGCAGTACTTC.

The V gene is TRBV6-5, the J gene TRBJ2-5; no firm D call. V was clipped by 7 bases and J by 2 bases, with 17 bases between them. Per the germline V gene, CDR1 is MNHEY and CDR2 is SVGAGI. There are 15 residues in the CDR3. CDR3: CASTLSRRAQETQYF. The CDR3 bases are TGTGCCAGCACTCTAAGTCGACGGGCACAAGAGACCCAGTACTTC.

This clone was found once. This chain links TRBV7-8 with TRBJ2-7; D call uncertain. V was pared by 4 bases and J by 2 bases, with 15 bases between. The CDR3 loop spans 15 amino acids. Germline-derived CDR1 and CDR2 are SGHVS and FQNEAQ. The CDR3, as DNA: TGTGCCAGCAGCTCTACGAGGTCGGTTCCCTACGAGCAGTACTTC. Translation: CASSSTRSVPYEQYF.

V gene TRBV27 combines with J gene TRBJ1-1; perhaps TRBD1 as D (5 bases). Germline assignment: CDR1 MNHEY and CDR2 SMNVEV (reference sequence). V lost 6 bases and J 6 bases, leaving 20 bases between the germline ends. The CDR3 is made up of 15 amino acids. As DNA, the CDR3 is TGTGCCAGCAGGGGCCTTACGGGACCGTCATCTGAAGCTTTCTTT. It yields the protein CASRGLTGPSSEAFF.

The chain links TRBV13 to TRBJ2-7; D uncertain. V lost 3 bases to trimming and J lost 3 bases, with 9 bases between them. CDR1 PRHDT and CDR2 FYEKMQ come from the germline V gene (reference sequence). The CDR3 covers 13 residues. The CDR3 DNA sequence: TGTGCCAGCAGCTTTAGCCAAGTCTACGAGCAGTACTTC. This sequence encodes CASSFSQVYEQYF. The full variable domain, rest sourced from reference TRBV13 and TRBJ2-7, is AAGVIQSPRHLIKEKRETATLKCYPIPRHDTVYWYQQGPGQDPQFLISFYEKMQSDKGSIPDRFSAQQFSDYHSELNMSSLELGDSALYFCASSFSQVYEQYFGPGTRLTVT.

This clone has only one observation. J is TRBJ2-3 and V is TRBV9; TRBD2 matches 11 bases. V lost 5 bases to trimming and J lost 4 bases; unmatched junction nucleotides: 6. Germline V gene data show CDR1 as SGDLS and CDR2 as YYNGEE. This CDR3 is 15 amino acids long. CDR3 sequence: CASSTSGGLADTQYF. Here the CDR3 DNA reads TGTGCCAGCAGTACTAGCGGGGGCCTGGCAGATACGCAGTATTTT.

This chain links TRBV19 with TRBJ1-1; D unresolved. The length of the CDR3 is 13 residues. CDR1 is LNHDA, CDR2 SQIVND, per germline (reference sequence). V gave up 4 bases and J gave up 7 bases, with 13 bases separating them. CDR3 in DNA: TGTGCCAGTAGTACCTTCGGTGGCGGTGAAGCTTTCTTT. It is translated as CASSTFGGGEAFF.

V gene TRBV7-2 combines with J gene TRBJ2-5, with 7 nucleotides matching TRBD2. CDR1 and CDR2 (germline): SGHTA, FQGNSA. CDR3 length equals 16 residues. V was clipped by 4 bases and J by 0 bases; unmatched bases: 8. The CDR3 DNA sequence: TGTGCCAGCAGCTCGAACCCCGGGAGGTACCAAGAGACCCAGTACTTC. Amino acids: CASSSNPGRYQETQYF.

The J gene is TRBJ2-7, the V gene TRBV13; TRBD2 is a possible D gene (5 bases). Germline CDR1 and CDR2: PRHDT and FYEKMQ (reference sequence). The CDR3 runs 13 residues. The V and J ends lost 5 bases and 5 bases respectively, with 13 bases between them. The CDR3 region is CASSQTVGDEQYF. The CDR3 DNA reads as TGTGCCAGCAGCCAAACCGTCGGGGACGAGCAGTACTTC.

A single count supports this clone. The genes are TRBV7-9 and TRBJ2-7; TRBD1 agrees at 11 bases. Germline lookup yields CDR1 SEHNR and CDR2 FQNEAQ (reference sequence). The CDR3 covers 14 residues. V shed 3 bases and J 2 bases; nucleotides not matched to a gene: 0. The CDR3: CASSLDRGPYEQYF. The CDR3 region has the DNA TGTGCCAGCAGCTTGGACAGGGGGCCCTACGAGCAGTACTTC.

V and J are TRBV27 and TRBJ1-5, with 9 bases identical to TRBD1. The CDR3 totals 14 residues. Losses at the gene ends were 6 bases for V and 7 bases for J; bases not matched to a gene: 7. The germline gives CDR1 MNHEY, CDR2 SMNVEV (reference sequence). Here the CDR3 reads CASRTGGAGQPQHF. In nucleotides, the CDR3 is TGTGCCAGCAGAACAGGGGGCGCGGGGCAGCCCCAGCATTTT.

This clone was seen only once. The CDR3 nucleotides are TGTGCCAGCAGCCCGTACGGGGCGGGGAGCTCCTACAATGAGCAGTTCTTC. Protein sequence: CASSPYGAGSSYNEQFF. The V and J genes are TRBV5-4 and TRBJ2-1, with D perhaps TRBD2 (6 bases). This CDR3 is built from 17 residues. CDR1 is SGHNT, CDR2 YYREEE, per germline (reference sequence). V was shortened by 4 bases and J by 0 bases, with 17 bases between the two germline ends.

This clone was observed a single time. The DNA for the CDR3 is TGTGCCAGCAGTGGACTAGCGGGGAGAAACAATGAGCAGTTCTTC. This gives the protein CASSGLAGRNNEQFF. V usage is TRBV6-5 and J usage is TRBJ2-1; 12 nucleotides agree with TRBD2. The germline V gene encodes CDR1 MNHEY and CDR2 SVGAGI. The CDR3 totals 15 residues. V was pared by 5 bases and J by 5 bases, with 4 bases of the junction left unmatched.

This chain uses TRBV27 with TRBJ2-1, with D possibly being TRBD2 (6 bases). This CDR3 region has 14 residues. CDR1 is MNHEY, CDR2 SMNVEV, per germline (reference sequence). The ends were cut back, 3 bases at V and 4 bases at J, with 10 bases in the middle. The CDR3 nucleotides read TGTGCCAGCAGTTTCGGGGGAACTTACAATGAGCAGTTCTTC. Translated: CASSFGGTYNEQFF.

V is TRBV2 and J is TRBJ1-1, with 9 bases that match TRBD1. CDR3 size: 18 residues. The junction had 13 bases not matched to a gene; V was cut back by 5 bases and J by 0 bases. CDR1 is SNHLY and CDR2 is FYNNEI in the germline V gene. CDR3 amino acids: CASSSTFGQGPMNTEAFF. CDR3 bases: TGTGCCAGCAGTTCTACGTTCGGACAGGGGCCAATGAACACTGAAGCTTTCTTT.

This clone was recorded once. The chain is built from TRBV21-1 and TRBJ1-5. TRBV21-1 is a pseudogene locus. This CDR3 has 14 residues. CDR3 in amino acids: CASSCGERDQPQHF. The DNA of the CDR3 is TGTGCCAGCAGTTGCGGGGAGCGGGATCAGCCCCAGCATTTT.

This clone was found once. V gene TRBV2 combines with J gene TRBJ2-1, with D possibly matching TRBD2 (6 bases). Germline V gene data show CDR1 as SNHLY and CDR2 as FYNNEI. CDR3 length: 16 amino acids. V lost 8 bases, J lost 0 bases, and 17 bases lay in between. The CDR3 nucleotides are TGTGCCAGCGCTCCCCTCCGGGGGACCTCCTACAATGAGCAGTTCTTC. Encoded protein: CASAPLRGTSYNEQFF.